The 19 T cell receptor beta chains below come from one sample, sequenced in a study of blood T cells in healthy people across ages. Sample-barcoded 5' priming and a J-beta primer mix drove a second PCR of roughly 7 to 11 cycles. TCRdb itself ran the 5' RACE reads through MiXCR, one entry per CDR3 protein. The data contain some 850,000 distinct CDR3 sequences, about 26% of them singletons. These data also featured in a second study, about T cells of mothers and their children.

The specimen sequenced was blood. Source of these receptors: a boy aged 5 to 17 in good health.

This clonotype was counted only a few times. V is TRBV20-1 and J is TRBJ2-2; 8 nucleotides match TRBD2. Looked up from germline, CDR1 is DFQATT and CDR2 is SNEGSKA (reference sequence). With V trimmed by 0 bases and J by 4 bases, 7 bases remained unmatched. This CDR3 comprises 16 residues. The DNA for the CDR3 is TGCAGTGCTAGAGATGGAACTAGCGGACTCACCGGGGAGCTGTTTTTT. Encoded protein: CSARDGTSGLTGELFF.

This clonotype was found a few times. The chain joins TRBV6-5 to TRBJ1-1; D is possibly TRBD1 (5 bases). Germline V gene data show CDR1 as MNHEY and CDR2 as SVGAGI. Trimming cost V 6 bases and J 0 bases, with 11 bases left between them. This CDR3 is 14 amino acids long. The DNA of the CDR3 is TGTGCCAGCAGCTTCAGGGCGGTGAACACTGAAGCTTTCTTT. As protein: CASSFRAVNTEAFF.

V usage is TRBV12-3 or TRBV12-4 and J usage is TRBJ2-5; 11 positions match TRBD2. The V gene end was trimmed by 5 bases and the J gene end by 9 bases; junction bases not matched to a gene: 11. The CDR3 has 15 residues. Written as DNA, the CDR3 is TGTGCCAGCAGTCCGACTAGCGGGACAAGGGGGGCCCAGTACTTC. It is translated as CASSPTSGTRGAQYF.

The CDR3 nucleotides are TGCGCCAGCAGCCCGACAGGGACCGACGAGCAGTACTTC. It translates to CASSPTGTDEQYF. The rearrangement joins TRBV5-1 to TRBJ2-7; 7 nucleotides match TRBD1. Per germline, CDR1 SGHRS and CDR2 YFSETQ. V gave up 4 bases and J gave up 5 bases; unmatched junction bases: 6. The CDR3 is 13 amino acids.

The rearrangement links TRBV7-2 to TRBJ2-7; D is ambiguous. Deletions cut 1 base from V and 3 bases from J, with 13 bases between. CDR1 is SGHTA, CDR2 FQGNSA, per germline. The CDR3 sequence is 15 residues long. The CDR3 sequence is CASSLGLLAYYEQYF. CDR3 bases: TGTGCCAGCAGCTTAGGCCTCTTGGCGTACTACGAGCAGTACTTC. The variable domain in full, with the rest retrieved from reference TRBV7-2 and TRBJ2-7, is GAGVSQSPSNKVTEKGKDVELRCDPISGHTALYWYRQSLGQGLEFLIYFQGNSAPDKSGLPSDRFSAERTGGSVSTLTIQRTQQEDSAVYLCASSLGLLAYYEQYFGPGTRLTVT.

This rearrangement joins TRBV6-5 to TRBJ2-7, with D unresolved. The germline V and J ends were trimmed by 0 bases and 5 bases, with 11 bases remaining between them. The CDR3 consists of 14 residues. Germline V gene data show CDR1 as MNHEY and CDR2 as SVGAGI. This chain's CDR3 is CASSYSGEPHEQYF. As DNA, the CDR3 is TGTGCCAGCAGTTACTCGGGCGAGCCCCACGAGCAGTACTTC.

The chain combines TRBV2 with TRBJ1-2; possible D gene TRBD1, 6 bases. The CDR3 spans 13 residues. The V gene's germline CDR1 is SNHLY and CDR2 FYNNEI. With 7 bases removed from V and 8 bases from J, the gap between germline ends came to 17 bases. The CDR3: CASIGGGLLGYTF. The CDR3 DNA is TGTGCCAGCATAGGGGGAGGGCTTCTGGGCTACACCTTC.

V and J are TRBV2 and TRBJ1-2, with D tentatively TRBD1 (5 bases). This CDR3 is built from 12 residues. Trimming shortened V by 8 bases and J by 3 bases, and 10 bases separated the two germline ends. The germline V gene encodes CDR1 SNHLY and CDR2 FYNNEI. The CDR3 DNA follows: TGTGCCAGCGGTGGGGGGGACTATGGCTACACCTTC. It is translated as CASGGGDYGYTF. Supplemented by reference TRBV2 and TRBJ1-2, the full variable domain reads EPEVTQTPSHQVTQMGQEVILRCVPISNHLYFYWYRQILGQKVEFLVSFYNNEISEKSEIFDDQFSVERPDGSNFTLKIRSTKLEDSAMYFCASGGGDYGYTFGSGTRLTVV.

V is TRBV5-1 and J is TRBJ2-1, with unresolved D. From germline, CDR1 is SGHRS and CDR2 YFSETQ. CDR3 length: 14 amino acids. V gave up 4 bases and J gave up 0 bases, with 8 bases separating them. The DNA for the CDR3 is TGCGCCAGCAGCCTCAGCGCCTCCTACAATGAGCAGTTCTTC. Translating gives CASSLSASYNEQFF.

The rearrangement links TRBV30 to TRBJ2-5; TRBD1 matches at 7 bases. The CDR3 spans 13 residues. Germline values: CDR1 GTSNPN, CDR2 SVGIG (reference sequence). Trimming cost V 2 bases and J 4 bases; bases outside gene matches: 4. CDR3 protein: CAWSTGETETQYF. The DNA for the CDR3 is TGTGCCTGGAGTACAGGGGAGACAGAGACCCAGTACTTC.

The chain employs TRBV6-6 and TRBJ1-1, with D unclear. V was trimmed by 2 bases and J by 1 base, leaving 14 bases between them. Germline CDR1 is MNHNY and CDR2 is SVGAGI (reference sequence). CDR3 length: 16 amino acids. CDR3 DNA sequence: TGTGCCAGCAGTTACGGGTCCCCTGCGGGGAACACTGAAGCTTTCTTT. Encoded protein: CASSYGSPAGNTEAFF.

In DNA form, the CDR3 reads TGCAGCGTTTTAGCTGGGGCCAACGTCCTGACTTTC. This sequence encodes CSVLAGANVLTF. The chain carries TRBV29-1 and TRBJ2-6; D is ambiguous. V lost 5 bases, J lost 2 bases, and 4 bases lay in between. The CDR3 spans 12 residues. Germline loops: CDR1 SQVTM, CDR2 ANQGSEA.

This clonotype showed up just a few times. V and J are TRBV7-2 and TRBJ2-7, with unresolved D. The CDR3 spans 15 residues. The V and J ends lost 5 bases and 5 bases respectively, with 19 bases between them. The germline CDR1 and CDR2 sequences are SGHTA and FQGNSA. CDR3 protein: CASSRSSRIEDEQYF. CDR3 nucleotide sequence: TGTGCCAGCAGCCGATCATCCCGAATCGAGGACGAGCAGTACTTC.

The CDR3: CASSLGQGGAGANVLTF. The CDR3 bases are TGCGCCAGCAGCTTGGGACAGGGGGGTGCTGGGGCCAACGTCCTGACTTTC. This chain joins TRBV5-1 and TRBJ2-6; TRBD1 matches 9 bases. Germline CDR1 is SGHRS and CDR2 is YFSETQ. The J segment lost 2 bases and the V segment lost 0 bases, leaving 3 bases of the junction unmatched. The CDR3 has 17 amino acids. Full variable domain (missing parts from reference TRBV5-1 and TRBJ2-6): KAGVTQTPRYLIKTRGQQVTLSCSPISGHRSVSWYQQTPGQGLQFLFEYFSETQRNKGNFPGRFSGRQFSNSRSEMNVSTLELGDSALYLCASSLGQGGAGANVLTFGAGSRLTVL.

CDR3 in DNA: TGTGCCAGCATATCCCCGGGACTTCACACCCTCCACTTT. This codes for CASISPGLHTLHF. The chain is built from TRBV6-1 and TRBJ1-6; D is perhaps TRBD1 (5 bases). The V gene lost 7 bases and the J gene lost 14 bases, with 18 bases spanning the gap. Germline assignment: CDR1 MNHNS and CDR2 SASEGT. The CDR3 is 13 residues long.

This chain joins TRBV20-1 and TRBJ2-3; D is unresolved. The V gene's germline CDR1 is DFQATT and CDR2 SNEGSKA (reference sequence). The CDR3 totals 15 residues. The V gene lost 6 bases and the J gene lost 1 base, with 17 bases spanning the gap. The CDR3 bases are TGCAGTGCCCGCCCTCACAGAGGTGGCACAGATACGCAGTATTTT. It yields the protein CSARPHRGGTDTQYF.

This clonotype was seen only a few times. The rearrangement joins TRBV5-1 to TRBJ2-1; TRBD2 matches 11 bases. The CDR3 covers 15 residues. V shed 3 bases and J 7 bases; nucleotides not matched to a gene: 6. CDR1 and CDR2 from the germline V gene are SGHRS and YFSETQ. CDR3 sequence reads: CASSYIAGGRNEQFF. Here the CDR3 DNA reads TGCGCCAGCAGCTACATAGCGGGGGGGAGGAATGAGCAGTTCTTC.

This chain uses TRBV6-1 with TRBJ2-3, with 7 nucleotides matching TRBD2. With V trimmed by 8 bases and J by 2 bases, 16 bases remained unmatched. Germline lookup yields CDR1 MNHNS and CDR2 SASEGT. This CDR3 has 17 amino acids. The CDR3 coding sequence is TGTGCCAGCTCACCCTCCTCATTGGGGGGGAACACAGATACGCAGTATTTT. It specifies CASSPSSLGGNTDTQYF.

This clonotype was seen a few times. This chain connects TRBV5-1 to TRBJ2-4; TRBD1 aligns across 7 bases. Germline lookup yields CDR1 SGHRS and CDR2 YFSETQ. The CDR3 is 17 amino acids. With 0 bases clipped from V and 2 bases from J, the junction kept 8 bases outside the gene matches. The CDR3 DNA reads as TGCGCCAGCAGCTTGGAGGGGCCCAGGGGGACCAAAAACATTCAGTACTTC. It specifies CASSLEGPRGTKNIQYF. Full variable domain (rest looked up from reference TRBV5-1 and TRBJ2-4): KAGVTQTPRYLIKTRGQQVTLSCSPISGHRSVSWYQQTPGQGLQFLFEYFSETQRNKGNFPGRFSGRQFSNSRSEMNVSTLELGDSALYLCASSLEGPRGTKNIQYFGAGTRLSVL.